These 32 T cell receptor beta chains originate from one sample sequenced in a study of blood T cell repertoires in COVID-19. Produced via immunoSEQ multiplex PCR; TCRdb's table is partial and in-frame only. The profile shows almost 200,000 clones, about 89% of them singletons. The source material was PBMCs or T cells enriched from blood (not recorded which). The receptors stem from a woman aged 18-29 years who had recovered from COVID-19.

J is TRBJ2-3 and V is TRBV27; TRBD2 aligns across 10 bases. V dropped 8 bases and J dropped 6; count of bases not matched to a gene: 8. The V gene's germline CDR1 is MNHEY and CDR2 SMNVEV (reference sequence). This CDR3 region has 14 residues. The CDR3: CASRVAGGPDTQYF. In nucleotides, the CDR3 is TGTGCCAGCCGTGTAGCGGGGGGCCCCGATACGCAGTATTTT.

This chain joins TRBV5-4 and TRBJ1-4, with 11 nucleotides matching TRBD1. The J segment lost 6 bases and the V segment lost 3 bases, leaving 4 bases of the junction unmatched. Germline CDR1 is SGHNT and CDR2 is YYREEE (reference sequence). This CDR3 contains 15 residues. The CDR3 DNA reads as TGTGCCAGCAGCTATCCGGGACAGGGGGATGAAAAACTGTTTTTT. Its protein is CASSYPGQGDEKLFF.

This clone was seen only once. This sequence joins TRBV30 and TRBJ2-4, with a possible D match to TRBD1 (6 bases). CDR1 is GTSNPN and CDR2 is SVGIG in the germline V gene (reference sequence). Between the trimmed V and J ends, which lost 5 bases and 0 bases, there was a span of 17 bases. There are 16 residues in the CDR3. For the CDR3, the DNA is TGTGCCTGGGGGACCCCGGGACAACTAGCCAAAAACATTCAGTACTTC. This gives the protein CAWGTPGQLAKNIQYF.

This chain uses TRBV6-1 with TRBJ2-5; 13 bases are shared with TRBD2. J gave up 4 bases and V 2 bases, and 7 bases lay outside the gene matches. Germline V gene lookup returns CDR1 MNHNS and CDR2 SASEGT. The CDR3 loop spans 17 amino acids. CDR3 sequence (DNA): TGTGCCAGCAGTGAACTGAGGACTAGCGGGGGTGGAGAGACCCAGTACTTC. This codes for CASSELRTSGGGETQYF.

In the case of this clone: Within the sample, other DNA sequences also encode this same CDR3. The chain combines TRBV10-3 with TRBJ2-3; 11 bases map to TRBD1. The V segment lost 8 bases and the J segment 3 bases; nucleotides outside the gene matches: 1. Germline assignment: CDR1 ENHRY and CDR2 SYGVKD. The length of the CDR3 is 13 residues. The CDR3 protein is CAIRDRGTDTQYF. The CDR3 DNA reads TGTGCCATCCGGGACAGGGGGACAGATACGCAGTATTTT.

This chain uses TRBV30 with TRBJ2-3; 8 bases map to TRBD1. The junction had 8 bases not matched to a gene; V was cut back by 3 bases and J by 3 bases. The CDR3 runs to 15 residues. Germline lookup yields CDR1 GTSNPN and CDR2 SVGIG (reference sequence). In DNA, the CDR3 is TGTGCCTGGAGCCCCGGACAGGGTGGGACAGATACGCAGTATTTT. Translated: CAWSPGQGGTDTQYF. The variable domain in full, with the rest retrieved from reference TRBV30 and TRBJ2-3, is SQTIHQWPATLVQPVGSPLSLECTVEGTSNPNLYWYRQAAGRGLQLLFYSVGIGQISSEVPQNLSASRPQDRQFILSSKKLLLSDSGFYLCAWSPGQGGTDTQYFGPGTRLTVL.

The CDR3 bases are TGTGCCAGCAGCTTGGGCAGGCCCGGGGAGCTGTTTTTT. Protein product: CASSLGRPGELFF. J is TRBJ2-2 and V is TRBV5-6; D is undetermined. The CDR3 is 13 amino acids. V lost 0 bases, J lost 6 bases, and 6 bases lay in between. Germline CDR1 reads SGHDT; CDR2 reads YYEEEE.

The rearrangement uses TRBV3-1 (or the pseudogene TRBV3-2) and TRBJ2-2; maybe TRBD1 (6 bases). The CDR3 consists of 13 residues. CDR1 and CDR2 from the germline V gene are LGHDT and YNNKEL (reference sequence). V lost 3 bases, J lost 7 bases, and 9 bases lay in between. CDR3 nucleotides: TGTGCCAGCAGCCAGGGGGCTCACGGGGAGCTGTTTTTT. Translating it yields CASSQGAHGELFF.

The J gene is TRBJ1-5, the V gene TRBV6-5, with unresolved D. From germline, CDR1 is MNHEY and CDR2 SVGAGI. V was cut by 0 bases and J by 0 bases, with 9 bases left in between. CDR3 size: 16 residues. CDR3 sequence: CASSYSRSASNQPQHF. The CDR3 DNA reads as TGTGCCAGCAGTTACTCGAGGTCAGCTAGCAATCAGCCCCAGCATTTT.

The chain has TRBV21-1 and TRBJ1-2; TRBD1, as called in the table, went unchecked against the DNA. TRBV21-1 is recorded as a pseudogene. The CDR3 runs to 14 residues. The CDR3 spells CASSKEITGAFNTF. The DNA for the CDR3 is TGTGCCAGCAGCAAAGAGATTACAGGGGCATTTAACACCTTC.

The genes are TRBV29-1 and TRBJ1-4; D call uncertain. Germline V CDR1 and CDR2: SQVTM, ANQGSEA. V was clipped by 4 bases and J by 7 bases, with 10 bases between them. This CDR3 region has 12 residues. Here the CDR3 reads CSVVPAGEKLFF. The DNA for the CDR3 is TGCAGCGTTGTTCCCGCGGGTGAAAAACTGTTTTTT.

J is TRBJ2-7 and V is TRBV5-1, with a weak D call TRBD2 (5 bases). There are 13 residues in the CDR3. V lost 4 bases, J lost 4 bases, and 12 bases lay in between. CDR1 is SGHRS, CDR2 YFSETQ, per germline. The CDR3 nucleotides are TGCGCCAGCAGCCAAACGACGGGGTACGAGCAGTACTTC. Its protein product is CASSQTTGYEQYF. The full variable domain, in which reference TRBV5-1 and TRBJ2-7 provide the parts outside the CDR3, is KAGVTQTPRYLIKTRGQQVTLSCSPISGHRSVSWYQQTPGQGLQFLFEYFSETQRNKGNFPGRFSGRQFSNSRSEMNVSTLELGDSALYLCASSQTTGYEQYFGPGTRLTVT.

The V gene is TRBV3-1 (or the pseudogene TRBV3-2), the J gene TRBJ2-7; TRBD1 matches at 10 bases. Germline V gene data show CDR1 as LGHDT and CDR2 as YNNKEL (reference sequence). With V trimmed by 1 base and J by 3 bases, 6 bases remained unmatched. The CDR3 runs to 16 residues. Written as DNA, the CDR3 is TGTGCCAGCAGCCAAGGGGTAGGGACAGGGGACTACGAGCAGTACTTC. This codes for CASSQGVGTGDYEQYF.

V and J are TRBV7-9 and TRBJ2-7; D call uncertain. The CDR3 sequence is 13 residues long. V was pared by 5 bases and J by 3 bases, with 11 bases between. The germline gives CDR1 SEHNR, CDR2 FQNEAQ (reference sequence). The CDR3 spells CASSPLGLYEQYF. CDR3 bases: TGTGCCAGCAGCCCCCTCGGTCTCTACGAGCAGTACTTC.

The CDR3 DNA sequence: TGTGCCACCGACAGGGCGGGCTACGAGCAGTACTTC. Its protein product is CATDRAGYEQYF. The chain couples TRBV2 to TRBJ2-7, with TRBD1 identical over 7 bases. V gave up 10 bases and J gave up 3 bases; unmatched junction bases: 6. Germline CDR1 reads SNHLY; CDR2 reads FYNNEI. The CDR3 runs to 12 residues.

The J gene is TRBJ1-6, the V gene TRBV2; a possible D gene is TRBD1 (5 bases). Germline V gene lookup returns CDR1 SNHLY and CDR2 FYNNEI. The CDR3 consists of 15 residues. Trimming left V 10 bases short and J 1 base short, with 14 bases between. For the CDR3, the DNA is TGTGCCACTAACCCGGGGGGGTCCTATAATTCACCCCTCCACTTT. Its protein is CATNPGGSYNSPLHF.

V and J are TRBV4-1 and TRBJ2-3, with TRBD1 identical over 9 bases. The CDR3 runs to 17 residues. Germline CDR1 and CDR2: MGHRA and YSYEKL. Trimming cost V 4 bases and J 3 bases; bases outside gene matches: 11. The CDR3 loop is CASSRTGGGGATDTQYF. The CDR3 coding sequence is TGCGCCAGCAGCCGTACAGGGGGCGGAGGGGCGACAGATACGCAGTATTTT.

The chain carries TRBV5-6 and TRBJ1-3; 7 bases align to TRBD1. Germline V CDR1 and CDR2: SGHDT, YYEEEE. The CDR3 spans 18 residues. V dropped 2 bases and J dropped 3; count of bases not matched to a gene: 14. CDR3 loop: CASSLTREYRGGGNTIYF. The DNA for the CDR3 is TGTGCCAGCAGCTTAACTAGAGAATACAGGGGCGGTGGAAACACCATATATTTT.

This chain connects TRBV13 to TRBJ1-2; 7 bases are shared with TRBD1. This CDR3 is built from 13 residues. The germline CDR1 and CDR2 sequences are PRHDT and FYEKMQ (reference sequence). Trimming cost V 5 bases and J 4 bases; bases outside gene matches: 4. The CDR3 DNA is TGTGCCAGCAGCCGCAGGGGGGTCTATGGCTACACCTTC. The encoded protein is CASSRRGVYGYTF.

The chain carries TRBV30 and TRBJ1-5; D is perhaps TRBD1 (5 bases). Between the trimmed V and J ends, which lost 2 bases and 3 bases, there was a span of 8 bases. Germline V CDR1 and CDR2: GTSNPN, SVGIG (reference sequence). This CDR3 is built from 13 residues. The CDR3 coding sequence is TGTGCCTGGAGTAAGGACATCAATCAGCCCCAGCATTTT. Its protein product is CAWSKDINQPQHF. Full variable domain (missing parts from reference TRBV30 and TRBJ1-5): SQTIHQWPATLVQPVGSPLSLECTVEGTSNPNLYWYRQAAGRGLQLLFYSVGIGQISSEVPQNLSASRPQDRQFILSSKKLLLSDSGFYLCAWSKDINQPQHFGDGTRLSIL.

The chain combines TRBV7-9 with TRBJ2-3; 8 nucleotides match TRBD2. Germline CDR1 reads SEHNR; CDR2 reads FQNEAQ (reference sequence). V gave up 5 bases and J gave up 2 bases; unmatched junction bases: 9. This CDR3 comprises 16 residues. The CDR3 DNA follows: TGTGCCAGCAGCCCCCCTGCGGGGGGCTCCACAGATACGCAGTATTTT. This gives the protein CASSPPAGGSTDTQYF.

This clone was counted only a few times. The chain employs TRBV10-3 and TRBJ2-7, with 11 bases lining up with TRBD2. The CDR3 is 14 amino acids. Germline values: CDR1 ENHRY, CDR2 SYGVKD. With V trimmed by 5 bases and J by 3 bases, 3 bases remained unmatched. CDR3 nucleotides: TGTGCCATCAGTCTAGCGGGGGGCAACTACGAGCAGTACTTC. Encoded protein: CAISLAGGNYEQYF.

The chain employs TRBV12-3 or TRBV12-4 and TRBJ1-3, with D possibly TRBD1 on 5 matching bases. Between the trimmed V and J ends, which lost 11 bases and 2 bases, there was a span of 10 bases. The CDR3 is made up of 12 amino acids. The CDR3 here is CAGGGAGNTIYF. The CDR3 DNA sequence: TGTGCCGGTGGAGGGGCTGGAAACACCATATATTTT.

The chain links TRBV6-8 to TRBJ1-5, with D possibly TRBD1 on 6 matching bases. The germline V gene has CDR1 MNHGY and CDR2 SAAAGT. V lost 0 bases to trimming and J lost 0 bases, with 9 bases between them. The CDR3 extends over 16 amino acids. Here the CDR3 reads CASSYSKGHSNQPQHF. The CDR3 DNA is TGTGCCAGCAGTTACTCGAAGGGACATAGCAATCAGCCCCAGCATTTT.

This rearrangement joins TRBV4-1 to TRBJ2-2, with 11 bases fitting TRBD1. There are 15 residues in the CDR3. Germline V gene lookup returns CDR1 MGHRA and CDR2 YSYEKL. V was clipped by 4 bases and J by 8 bases; unmatched bases: 6. CDR3 protein: CASSLGQGAIGELFF. CDR3 in DNA: TGCGCCAGCAGCCTTGGACAGGGGGCAATTGGGGAGCTGTTTTTT.

This chain uses TRBV3-1 (or the pseudogene TRBV3-2) with TRBJ2-7; 9 nucleotides agree with TRBD1. The CDR3 runs 15 residues. Trimming cost V 0 bases and J 2 bases; bases outside gene matches: 2. CDR1 is LGHDT and CDR2 is YNNKEL in the germline V gene (reference sequence). CDR3 sequence (DNA): TGTGCCAGCAGCCAAGACCGGACAGGGGCCTACGAGCAGTACTTC. Translating it yields CASSQDRTGAYEQYF.

The table lists this clone with a count of one. The chain carries TRBV6-1 and TRBJ1-2; D is uncertain. Per germline, CDR1 MNHNS and CDR2 SASEGT. The CDR3 totals 15 residues. Trimming removed 0 bases from V and 4 bases from J, with 12 bases in between. The CDR3 coding sequence is TGTGCCAGCAGTGAAGCGCTACAGCCAGCCTATGGCTACACCTTC. Amino acid sequence: CASSEALQPAYGYTF.

The genes are TRBV7-6 and TRBJ1-1, with 9 bases fitting TRBD1. The J segment lost 5 bases and the V segment lost 5 bases, leaving 6 bases of the junction unmatched. The CDR3 totals 14 residues. Germline V gene data show CDR1 as SGHVS and CDR2 as FNYEAQ. This CDR3 reads CASSVGTGRTEAFF. Here the CDR3 DNA reads TGTGCCAGCAGCGTTGGGACAGGGAGGACTGAAGCTTTCTTT.

The chain couples TRBV14 to TRBJ1-1; TRBD1 matches 9 bases. Germline CDR1 reads SGHDN; CDR2 reads FVKESK. V was clipped by 4 bases and J by 0 bases; unmatched bases: 3. The CDR3 spans 15 residues. As DNA, the CDR3 is TGTGCCAGCAGCCGGACAGGGGACATGAACACTGAAGCTTTCTTT. Protein product: CASSRTGDMNTEAFF.

V gene TRBV7-6 combines with J gene TRBJ2-5; 11 bases match TRBD2. CDR1 and CDR2 (germline): SGHVS, FNYEAQ. With V trimmed by 7 bases and J by 5 bases, 15 bases remained unmatched. This CDR3 comprises 17 residues. CDR3: CASTPIFAGLAEETQYF. The DNA for the CDR3 is TGTGCCAGCACCCCCATATTCGCGGGACTAGCGGAGGAGACCCAGTACTTC.

The chain uses TRBV21-1 and TRBJ1-6; TRBD1 reflects the table's D call only, with no check against the DNA. TRBV21-1 is a documented pseudogene. This CDR3 region has 16 residues. The CDR3 spells CASSKFFGQSNSPLHF. In DNA form, the CDR3 reads TGTGCCAGCAGCAAATTCTTTGGACAGAGTAATTCACCCCTCCACTTT.

In DNA form, the CDR3 reads TGTGCCAGCAGTTACTCCGAGACAGGCCAGCCCCAGCATTTT. It specifies CASSYSETGQPQHF. This chain links TRBV6-6 with TRBJ1-5; a weak D match, TRBD1 (6 bases). CDR1 and CDR2 from the germline V gene are MNHNY and SVGAGI (reference sequence). Trimming removed 0 bases from V and 7 bases from J, with 10 bases in between. The CDR3 is 14 residues long.